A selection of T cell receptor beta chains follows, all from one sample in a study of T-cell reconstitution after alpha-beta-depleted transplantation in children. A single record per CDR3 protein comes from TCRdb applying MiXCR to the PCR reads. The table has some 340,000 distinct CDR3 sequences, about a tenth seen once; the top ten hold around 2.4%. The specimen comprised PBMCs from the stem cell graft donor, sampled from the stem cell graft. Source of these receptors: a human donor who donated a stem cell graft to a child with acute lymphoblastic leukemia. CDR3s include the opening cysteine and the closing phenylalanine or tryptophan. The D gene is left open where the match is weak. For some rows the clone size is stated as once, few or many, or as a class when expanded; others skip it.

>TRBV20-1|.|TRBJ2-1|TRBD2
TGCAGTGCCGGGAGGACCTTATCGAATGAGCAGTTCTTC
CSAGRTLSNEQFF
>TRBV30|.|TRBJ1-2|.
TGCGCCTCAGGGGATGGCTACACCTTC
CASGDGYTF
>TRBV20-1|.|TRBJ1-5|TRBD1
TGCAGTGCTAGAGACAGGGGGCGAAATCAGCCCCAGCATTTT
CSARDRGRNQPQHF
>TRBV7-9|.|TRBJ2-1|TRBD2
TGTGCCAGCAGCCCCGGACTAGGGTGGGGTGAGCAGTTCTTC
CASSPGLGWGEQFF
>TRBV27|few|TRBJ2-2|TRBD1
TGTGCCAGCAGCCGGGACAGGGGAGCCGGGGAGCTGTTTTTT
CASSRDRGAGELFF
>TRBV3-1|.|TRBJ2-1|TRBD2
TGTGCCAGCACCCCACTAGCGGGAGACAGAAATGAGCAGTTCTTC
CASTPLAGDRNEQFF
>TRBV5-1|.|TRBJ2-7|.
TGCGCCAGCAGCTTGTACAGCTCCTACGAGCAGTACTTC
CASSLYSSYEQYF
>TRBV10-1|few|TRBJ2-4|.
TGCGCCAGCACAGACTTAGCCAAAAACATTCAGTACTTC
CASTDLAKNIQYF
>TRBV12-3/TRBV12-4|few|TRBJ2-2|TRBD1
TGTGCCAGCAGTCGAACCGGGACAGACGCGCTGTTTTTT
CASSRTGTDALFF
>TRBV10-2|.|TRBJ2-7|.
TGCGCCGGGGGCACCAGCACCTACGAGCAGTACTTC
CAGGTSTYEQYF
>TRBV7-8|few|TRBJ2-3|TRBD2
TGTGCCAGCAGAATAGCGGGATACACAGATACGCAGTATTTT
CASRIAGYTDTQYF
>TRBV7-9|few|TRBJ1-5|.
TGTGCCAGCAGCTCGGGACTTCATAGCAATCAGCCCCAGCATTTT
CASSSGLHSNQPQHF
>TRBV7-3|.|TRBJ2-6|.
TGTGCCAGCAGCTTAAGGGGGCTTGGCTCTGGGGCCAACGTCCTGACTTTC
CASSLRGLGSGANVLTF
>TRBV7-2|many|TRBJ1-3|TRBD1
TGTGCCAGCAGCTTAGGACAGGGAGTCTTTGGAAACACCATATATTTT
CASSLGQGVFGNTIYF
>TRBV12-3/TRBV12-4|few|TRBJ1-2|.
TGTGCCAGTGCGGGAGGGACCTATGGCTACACCTTC
CASAGGTYGYTF
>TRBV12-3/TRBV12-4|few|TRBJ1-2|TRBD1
TGTGCCAGCAGTCAGCCCGGGACAGGGGGCAGTGGCTACACCTTC
CASSQPGTGGSGYTF
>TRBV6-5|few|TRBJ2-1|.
TGTGCCAGCAGTTATGCGGGTGTGGGGGGAAATGAGCAGTTCTTC
CASSYAGVGGNEQFF
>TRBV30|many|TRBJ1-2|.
TGTGCCTGGAGTCAGGGAGCACAGATTAACTATGGCTACACCTTC
CAWSQGAQINYGYTF
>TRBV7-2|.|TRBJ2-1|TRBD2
TGTGCCAGCACCGCAGTCCCGACTAGCGGGGGCAATGAGCAGTTCTTC
CASTAVPTSGGNEQFF
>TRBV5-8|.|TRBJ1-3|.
TGTGCCAGCAGTCTCGGCGTGAGCTCTGGAAACACCATATATTTT
CASSLGVSSGNTIYF
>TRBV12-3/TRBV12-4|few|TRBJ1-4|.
TGTGCCAGCAGGCGACATGAAAAACTGTTTTTT
CASRRHEKLFF
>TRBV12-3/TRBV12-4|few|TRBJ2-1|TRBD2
TGTGCCAGCAACCGAGCGGGAGGTGTCTACAATGAGCAGTTCTTC
CASNRAGGVYNEQFF
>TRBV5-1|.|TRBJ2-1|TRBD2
TGCGCCAGCAGCGCCCGGACTAGCGGATACAATGAGCAGTTCTTC
CASSARTSGYNEQFF
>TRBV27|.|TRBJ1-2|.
TGTGCCAGCAGTTCCTCGGGCCGCCATGGCTACACCTTC
CASSSSGRHGYTF
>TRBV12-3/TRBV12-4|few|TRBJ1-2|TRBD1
TGTGCCAGCAGTTCCGCCGACAGGGGAGGTAGTGGCTACACCTTC
CASSSADRGGSGYTF
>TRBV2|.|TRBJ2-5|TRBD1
TGTGCCAGCAGGCTAACCCCAGGGGGCCAAGAGACCCAGTACTTC
CASRLTPGGQETQYF
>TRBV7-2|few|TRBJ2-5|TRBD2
TGTGCCAGCAGCCCCTCCGGGACTAGCGGGGAGACCCAGTACTTC
CASSPSGTSGETQYF
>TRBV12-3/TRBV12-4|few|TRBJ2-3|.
TGTGCCAGCATGGACTATAACGCAGATACGCAGTATTTT
CASMDYNADTQYF
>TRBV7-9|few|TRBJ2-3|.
TGTGCCAGCAGCTTCGCAGCTAGCACAGATACGCAGTATTTT
CASSFAASTDTQYF
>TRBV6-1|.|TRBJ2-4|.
TGTGCCAGCAGTCCACGAGGGGAAAACATTCAGTACTTC
CASSPRGENIQYF
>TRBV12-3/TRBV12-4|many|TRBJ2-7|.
TGTGCCAGCAGTTTCGACAGCTACGAGCAGTACTTC
CASSFDSYEQYF
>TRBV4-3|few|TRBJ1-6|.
TGCGCCAGCAGCCAAGATAGGGATTCACCCCTCCACTTT
CASSQDRDSPLHF
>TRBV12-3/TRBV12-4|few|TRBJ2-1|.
TGTGCCACCACGTTATACTCCTACAATGAGCAGTTCTTC
CATTLYSYNEQFF
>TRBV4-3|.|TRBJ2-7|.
TGCGCCAGCAGCCCAGCCCAACAGGGCCACGAGCAGTACTTC
CASSPAQQGHEQYF
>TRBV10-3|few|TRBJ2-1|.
TGTGCCATCAGTGAAGACGGGAGCTCCTACAATGAGCAGTTCTTC
CAISEDGSSYNEQFF
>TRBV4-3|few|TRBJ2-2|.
TGCGCCAGCAGCCAGGTCAGCTCCGGGGAGCTGTTTTTT
CASSQVSSGELFF
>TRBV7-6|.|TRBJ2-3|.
TGTGCCAGCAGCCCTGGACTACCGGGAGAGGCAGATACGCAGTATTTT
CASSPGLPGEADTQYF
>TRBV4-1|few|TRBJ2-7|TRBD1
TGCGCCAGCAGCCAAGGCAGGGGGCCCTACGAGCAGTACTTC
CASSQGRGPYEQYF
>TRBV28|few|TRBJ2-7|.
TGTGCCAGCAACCGGGACTCCCCGGGCTCCTACGAGCAGTACTTC
CASNRDSPGSYEQYF
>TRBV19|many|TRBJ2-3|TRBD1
TGTGCCAGTAGTACCTACGGGACAGGGGATTTCTACACAGATACGCAGTATTTT
CASSTYGTGDFYTDTQYF
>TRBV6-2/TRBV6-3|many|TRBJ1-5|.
TGTGCCAGCAGTCAGTTCGGGCCCCAGCATTTT
CASSQFGPQHF
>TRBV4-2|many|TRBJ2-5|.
TGTGCCAGCAGCCAAGGAAATACGGCGGTCCAGTACTTC
CASSQGNTAVQYF
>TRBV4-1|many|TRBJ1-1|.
TGCGCCAGCAGCCAAGATCTTGTACAGGAAGCTTTCTTT
CASSQDLVQEAFF
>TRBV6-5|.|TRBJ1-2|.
TGTGCCAGCAGTTATTCACCCGAACCACCTAACTATGGCTACACCTTC
CASSYSPEPPNYGYTF
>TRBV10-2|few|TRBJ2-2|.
TGCGCCACCTTAGCGCAAACCGGGGAGCTGTTTTTT
CATLAQTGELFF
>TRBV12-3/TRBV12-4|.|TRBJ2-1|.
TGTGCCAGCAGTTCCTCTGGTCGTCACAATGAGCAGTTCTTC
CASSSSGRHNEQFF
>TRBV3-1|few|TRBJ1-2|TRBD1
TGTGCCAGCAGCCAAGTCGGACAGGGTTACACCTTC
CASSQVGQGYTF
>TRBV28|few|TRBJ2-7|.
TGTGCCAGCAGTTTATGGAGGTCCGATAATACCGAGCAGTACTTC
CASSLWRSDNTEQYF
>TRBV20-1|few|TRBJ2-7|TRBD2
TGCAGTGCTAGAGGGGGACTAGCGGGAGCAGCAGGGACCTCCTACGAGCAGTACTTC
CSARGGLAGAAGTSYEQYF
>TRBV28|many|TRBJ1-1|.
TGTGCCAGCAGTTTCGACAGGAGGTTGAGAGCTTTCTTT
CASSFDRRLRAFF
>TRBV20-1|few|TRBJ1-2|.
TGCAGTGCTAGGGACAGCCCAAAAACCTATGGCTACACCTTC
CSARDSPKTYGYTF
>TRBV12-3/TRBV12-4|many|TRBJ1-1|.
TGTGCCAGCAGCCTCCCGGTGAACACTGAAGCTTTCTTT
CASSLPVNTEAFF